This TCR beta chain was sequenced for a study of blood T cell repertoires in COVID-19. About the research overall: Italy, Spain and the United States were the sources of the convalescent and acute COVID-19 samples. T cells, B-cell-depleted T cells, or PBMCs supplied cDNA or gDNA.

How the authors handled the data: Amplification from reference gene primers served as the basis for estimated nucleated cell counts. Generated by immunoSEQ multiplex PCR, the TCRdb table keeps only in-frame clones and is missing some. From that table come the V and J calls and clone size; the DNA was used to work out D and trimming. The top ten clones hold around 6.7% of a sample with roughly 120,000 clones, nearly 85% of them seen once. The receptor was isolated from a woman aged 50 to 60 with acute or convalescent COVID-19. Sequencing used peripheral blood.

The CDR3 reads CASSPLGGQGAAFF. CDR3 nucleotide sequence: TGTGCCAGCTCACCACTGGGAGGACAGGGGGCAGCTTTCTTT. V and J are TRBV18 and TRBJ1-1; 11 nucleotides align to TRBD1. J was trimmed by 10 bases and V by 1 base; bases with no gene match: 5. This CDR3 spans 14 amino acids. Per germline, CDR1 KGHSH and CDR2 LQKENI.